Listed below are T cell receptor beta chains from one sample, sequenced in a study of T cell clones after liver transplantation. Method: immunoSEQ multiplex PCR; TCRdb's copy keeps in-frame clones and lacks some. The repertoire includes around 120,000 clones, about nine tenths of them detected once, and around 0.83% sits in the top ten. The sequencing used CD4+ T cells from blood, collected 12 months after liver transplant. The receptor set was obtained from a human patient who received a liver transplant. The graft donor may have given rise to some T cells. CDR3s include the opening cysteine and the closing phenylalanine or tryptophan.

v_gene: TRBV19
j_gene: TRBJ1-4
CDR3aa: CASSMWGRGNEKLFF

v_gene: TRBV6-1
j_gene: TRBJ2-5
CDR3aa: CASSEAMGSGTQYF

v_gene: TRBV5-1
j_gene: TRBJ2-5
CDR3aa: CASSLQQGKQETQYF

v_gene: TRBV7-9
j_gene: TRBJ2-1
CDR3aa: CASSFRGTSGSGYNEQFF

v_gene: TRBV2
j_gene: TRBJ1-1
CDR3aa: CASRVAGETEAFF

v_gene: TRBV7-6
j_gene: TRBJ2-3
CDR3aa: CASSLVSDTQYF

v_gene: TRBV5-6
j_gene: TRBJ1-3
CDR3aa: CASSLAVRNSGNTIYF

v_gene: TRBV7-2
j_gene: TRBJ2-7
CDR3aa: CASSLAGGPGAEQYF

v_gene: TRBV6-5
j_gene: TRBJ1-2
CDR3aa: CASSYSTADTYGYTF

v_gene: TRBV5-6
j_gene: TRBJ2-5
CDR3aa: CASSFRVREETQYF

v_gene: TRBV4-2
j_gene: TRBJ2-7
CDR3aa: CASSQDLAPSLEQYF

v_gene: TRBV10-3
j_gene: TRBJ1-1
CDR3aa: CAIKMGQEDTEAFF

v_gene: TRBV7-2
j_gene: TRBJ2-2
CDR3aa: CASTIAGAGTGELFF

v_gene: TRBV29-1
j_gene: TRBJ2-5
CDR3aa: CSVVERLETQYF

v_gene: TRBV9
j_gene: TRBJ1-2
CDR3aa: CASSVADQTYGYTF

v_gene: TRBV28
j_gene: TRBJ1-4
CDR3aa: CASSPIREKLFF

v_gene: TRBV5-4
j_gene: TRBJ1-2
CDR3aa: CASSLAFEGGYTF

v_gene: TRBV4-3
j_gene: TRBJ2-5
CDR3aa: CASSQDRAGARQETQYF

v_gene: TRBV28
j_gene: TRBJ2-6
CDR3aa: CASSPAGEYVLTF

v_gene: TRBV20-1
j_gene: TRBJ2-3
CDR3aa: CSASVDTQYF

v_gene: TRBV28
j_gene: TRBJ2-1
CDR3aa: CASTQYDRNEQFF

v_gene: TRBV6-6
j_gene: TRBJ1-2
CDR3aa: CASSYMGDQGGYTF

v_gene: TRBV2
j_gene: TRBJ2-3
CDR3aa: CASSDPGAAGEEDTQYF

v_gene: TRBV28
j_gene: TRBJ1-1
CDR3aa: CASSVRGGVTEAFF

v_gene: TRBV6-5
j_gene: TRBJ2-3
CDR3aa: CASSQTRPDRDTQYF

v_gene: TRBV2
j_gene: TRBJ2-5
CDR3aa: CASSGWTGGETQYF

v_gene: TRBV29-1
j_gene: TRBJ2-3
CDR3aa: CSVVGERGADTQYF

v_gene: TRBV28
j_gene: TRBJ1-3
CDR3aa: CASSSRDLKGSGNTIYF

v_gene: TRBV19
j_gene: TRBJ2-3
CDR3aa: CASSDFKGRELDTQYF

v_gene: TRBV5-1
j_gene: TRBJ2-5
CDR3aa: CASSPAGSEVETQYF

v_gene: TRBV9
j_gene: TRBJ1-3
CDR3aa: CASSSSGTGGPGNTIYF

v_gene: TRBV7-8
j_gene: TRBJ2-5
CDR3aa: CASSPTDLQETQYF

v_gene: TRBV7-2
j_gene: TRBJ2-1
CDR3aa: CASSFDLADNEQFF

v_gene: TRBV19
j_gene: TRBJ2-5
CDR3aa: CASSSTGSLETQYF

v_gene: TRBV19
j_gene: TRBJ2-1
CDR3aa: CASSTQAGGFNNEQFF

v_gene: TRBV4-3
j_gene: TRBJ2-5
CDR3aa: CASSQEWQLQETQYF

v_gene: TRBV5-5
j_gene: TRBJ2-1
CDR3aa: CASSLEVAGGNEQFF

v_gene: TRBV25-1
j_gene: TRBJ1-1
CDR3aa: CASSEYGEWNTEAFF

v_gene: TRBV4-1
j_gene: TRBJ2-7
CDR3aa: CASSALHPYEQYF